The next 29 T cell receptor beta chains were all read from a single sample in a study of shared clonotypes between healthy human individuals. The table came from immunoSEQ multiplex PCR; TCRdb's copy has only in-frame clones and leaves some out. This sample carries some 2,500,000 clones, approximately 93% of them seen once, and the ten largest clones take around 0.4%. What was sequenced was naive CD4+ T cells from PBMCs. Subset described: CD45RA+ positively selected. These receptors originate from a man in his late teens or twenties in good health. Some clones in this sample may be carry-over from other donors' samples.

The chain carries TRBV28 and TRBJ2-7; D could derive from TRBD1 or TRBD2 (5 bases each). The CDR3 contains 12 residues. Looked up from germline, CDR1 is MDHEN and CDR2 is SYDVKM. The germline V and J ends were trimmed by 6 bases and 9 bases, with 15 bases remaining between them. The DNA for the CDR3 is TGTGCCAGCAGCCAGGACCGGGGCAGGCAGTACTTC. Protein product: CASSQDRGRQYF.

The chain uses TRBV27 and TRBJ2-3; D may be TRBD2 (5 bases). The CDR3 runs to 12 residues. Germline V lookup: CDR1 MNHEY, CDR2 SMNVEV (reference sequence). Trimming removed 6 bases at V and 10 bases at J, with 14 bases between. CDR3 in amino acids: CASRKRDLAQYF. CDR3 nucleotide sequence: TGTGCCAGCAGAAAACGGGATCTTGCGCAGTATTTT.

DNA for the CDR3: TGTGCCTGGAGCGAGGACAGCTACTACGAGCAGTACTTC. Its translation is CAWSEDSYYEQYF. This chain joins TRBV30 and TRBJ2-7; maybe TRBD1 (6 bases). The CDR3 has 13 amino acids. Trimming removed 3 bases at V and 3 bases at J, with 12 bases between. Germline CDR1 GTSNPN, CDR2 SVGIG (reference sequence).

CDR3 protein: CASSLQGPGSGANVLTF. CDR3 DNA sequence: TGTGCCAGCTCACTTCAGGGTCCCGGCTCTGGGGCCAACGTCCTGACTTTC. V and J are TRBV18 and TRBJ2-6; possibly TRBD1 for D (5 bases). The germline CDR1 and CDR2 sequences are KGHSH and LQKENI. Trimming stripped 4 bases from V and 0 bases from J, with 13 bases between. The CDR3 is 17 residues long.

The rearrangement links TRBV25-1 to TRBJ2-1; weak D call: TRBD1 (7 bases). The CDR3 loop spans 16 amino acids. Trimming pared 6 bases from V and 10 bases from J, leaving 25 bases between. Germline CDR1 reads MGHDK; CDR2 reads SYGVNS. The CDR3 loop is CASRRDSPGGQGEQFF. As DNA, the CDR3 is TGTGCCAGCAGACGGGACAGCCCAGGGGGGCAGGGGGAGCAGTTCTTC.

The rearrangement uses TRBV6-5 and TRBJ2-7; 7 bases are shared with TRBD2. V gave up 6 bases and J gave up 7 bases; unmatched junction bases: 6. Germline lookup yields CDR1 MNHEY and CDR2 SVGAGI. This CDR3 spans 12 amino acids. CDR3 loop: CASSRGEGEQYF. Here the CDR3 DNA reads TGTGCCAGCAGCCGTGGGGAGGGAGAGCAGTACTTC.

The chain recombines TRBV9 with TRBJ2-1; D unresolved. V was pared by 5 bases and J by 12 bases, with 21 bases between. The CDR3 is made up of 14 amino acids. Per the germline V gene, CDR1 is SGDLS and CDR2 is YYNGEE. The CDR3 loop reads CASSRTTGRVWQFF. In nucleotides, the CDR3 is TGTGCCAGCAGTCGAACTACCGGTAGGGTGTGGCAGTTCTTC.

DNA for the CDR3: TGTGCCAGCAGAACACAGGGGGTAGAAGCTTTCTTT. It encodes CASRTQGVEAFF. The genes are TRBV28 and TRBJ1-1; 8 bases fit TRBD1. V lost 6 bases and J lost 8; bases outside the gene matches: 5. CDR1 is MDHEN, CDR2 SYDVKM, per germline. The CDR3 length is 12 residues.

V and J are TRBV19 and TRBJ1-2, with D possibly being TRBD1 (6 bases). This CDR3 has 16 amino acids. CDR1 is LNHDA, CDR2 SQIVND, per germline (reference sequence). V was shortened by 0 bases and J by 6 bases, with 17 bases between the two germline ends. The CDR3 nucleotides are TGTGCCAGTAGTATAGATCCAAGGTCCAGGGGCCATGGCTACACCTTC. Its protein product is CASSIDPRSRGHGYTF. Together with reference TRBV19 and TRBJ1-2, the CDR3 gives the full variable domain: DGGITQSPKYLFRKEGQNVTLSCEQNLNHDAMYWYRQDPGQGLRLIYYSQIVNDFQKGDIAEGYSVSREKKESFPLTVTSAQKNPTAFYLCASSIDPRSRGHGYTFGSGTRLTVV.

Turning to this clone: This CDR3 is also generated by other DNA sequences in the sample. The chain carries TRBV5-1 and TRBJ2-7; D gene unclear. The CDR3 has 13 residues. Trimming removed 0 bases at V and 3 bases at J, with 7 bases between. Germline CDR1 and CDR2: SGHRS and YFSETQ. CDR3 nucleotides: TGCGCCAGCAGCTTGGGGGCGAACTACGAGCAGTACTTC. This gives the protein CASSLGANYEQYF.

The chain combines TRBV7-9 with TRBJ2-3; 8 bases agree with TRBD2. The trim removed 5 bases at V and 2 bases at J, leaving 6 bases unmatched. This CDR3 is 15 amino acids long. The germline V gene has CDR1 SEHNR and CDR2 FQNEAQ (reference sequence). CDR3 amino acids: CASSDTSGVTDTQYF. The CDR3 DNA follows: TGTGCCAGCAGCGACACTAGCGGAGTCACAGATACGCAGTATTTT.

This clone is a singleton in its sample. The CDR3 DNA reads as TGTGCCAGCAGAACTAGCGGGAGGGGGGGCTACGAGCAGTACTTC. It specifies CASRTSGRGGYEQYF. The chain links TRBV28 to TRBJ2-7; 13 bases match TRBD2. Germline CDR1 is MDHEN and CDR2 is SYDVKM. The trim removed 6 bases at V and 3 bases at J, leaving 5 bases unmatched. CDR3 length: 15 residues.

This clone came up once. The chain couples TRBV6-1 to TRBJ1-5; D ambiguous. Trimming removed 6 bases at V and 8 bases at J, with 14 bases between. The CDR3 consists of 13 residues. CDR1 and CDR2 (germline): MNHNS, SASEGT. The CDR3 is CASSPWGPEPQHF. In nucleotides, the CDR3 is TGTGCCAGCAGCCCTTGGGGTCCCGAGCCCCAGCATTTT.

The chain recombines TRBV5-1 with TRBJ1-4; TRBD1 is a possible D gene (6 bases). The CDR3 totals 15 residues. The germline CDR1 and CDR2 sequences are SGHRS and YFSETQ. V dropped 4 bases and J dropped 8 bases, with 18 bases sitting between them. The CDR3: CASSQAYRATEKLFF. The CDR3 DNA follows: TGCGCCAGCAGCCAAGCCTACAGGGCCACCGAAAAACTGTTTTTT.

This chain links TRBV5-1 with TRBJ2-7; 7 bases are a match to TRBD2. The CDR3 contains 13 residues. The V segment lost 4 bases and the J segment 5 bases; nucleotides outside the gene matches: 6. Germline CDR1 is SGHRS and CDR2 is YFSETQ. Written as DNA, the CDR3 is TGCGCCAGCAGCCCGGGGAGGGTCAACGAGCAGTACTTC. It specifies CASSPGRVNEQYF.

The chain couples TRBV13 to TRBJ2-2; D unclear. The CDR3 extends over 14 amino acids. Per the germline V gene, CDR1 is PRHDT and CDR2 is FYEKMQ (reference sequence). Trimming shortened V by 4 bases and J by 4 bases, and 10 bases separated the two germline ends. CDR3 in amino acids: CASSSTRFTGELFF. In nucleotides, the CDR3 is TGTGCCAGCAGCTCCACCCGTTTCACCGGGGAGCTGTTTTTT.

CDR3 coding DNA: TGTGCCATCGGGTTGACGGACACCTACGAGCAGTACTTC. Translating it yields CAIGLTDTYEQYF. This rearrangement joins TRBV10-3 to TRBJ2-7; the D gene is possibly TRBD1 (5 bases). In germline, CDR1 is ENHRY, CDR2 SYGVKD. V lost 8 bases to trimming and J lost 2 bases, with 13 bases between them. This CDR3 is 13 amino acids long.

The chain carries TRBV28 and TRBJ2-7; perhaps TRBD1 as D (6 bases). The CDR3 consists of 13 residues. Germline values: CDR1 MDHEN, CDR2 SYDVKM. Trimming removed 6 bases at V and 8 bases at J, with 17 bases between. In DNA form, the CDR3 reads TGTGCCAGCAGACAGGGCGGGTTCGAGAAGCAGTACTTC. Its protein product is CASRQGGFEKQYF.

This chain uses TRBV28 with TRBJ2-5, with 7 bases fitting TRBD2. CDR3 length: 14 amino acids. Trimming at V came to 4 bases and at J to 7 bases, leaving 9 bases not matched to a gene. Per germline, CDR1 MDHEN and CDR2 SYDVKM. The CDR3 DNA is TGTGCCAGCAGTTCCCCGGCAGGGAGGGGGACCCAGTACTTC. Amino acids: CASSSPAGRGTQYF.

The chain couples TRBV28 to TRBJ2-1; TRBD1 agrees at 9 bases. CDR3 length: 14 residues. Germline CDR1 and CDR2: MDHEN and SYDVKM. The V and J ends lost 5 bases and 7 bases, in that order; junction bases with no gene match: 6. The CDR3 DNA follows: TGTGCCAGCAGTCCTCCCGGGACAGGGAATGAGCAGTTCTTC. It is translated as CASSPPGTGNEQFF.

This chain connects TRBV11-2 to TRBJ1-3; D possibly corresponds to TRBD1 (6 bases). V was shortened by 3 bases and J by 0 bases, with 15 bases between the two germline ends. Germline V CDR1 and CDR2: SGHAT, FQNNGV. The CDR3 contains 17 residues. CDR3 in DNA: TGTGCCAGCAGCTTCGGATTACAGGGACGCTCTGGAAACACCATATATTTT. It encodes CASSFGLQGRSGNTIYF.

This chain connects TRBV5-1 to TRBJ2-7; D may match TRBD1 or TRBD2 (5 bases each). This CDR3 comprises 14 residues. Trimming removed 5 bases at V and 4 bases at J, with 16 bases between. Germline CDR1 is SGHRS and CDR2 is YFSETQ. The CDR3 sequence is CASSLSGTPYEQYF. CDR3 sequence (DNA): TGCGCCAGCAGTCTCTCCGGGACCCCATACGAGCAGTACTTC.

CDR3 region: CASSLHRGTDTQYF. CDR3 sequence (DNA): TGTGCCAGCAGCCTACACAGGGGTACAGATACGCAGTATTTT. The chain employs TRBV7-3 and TRBJ2-3; TRBD1 aligns across 7 bases. Per the germline V gene, CDR1 is SGHTA and CDR2 is FQGTGA. This CDR3 region has 14 residues. The V segment lost 5 bases and the J segment 3 bases; nucleotides outside the gene matches: 5.

This sequence joins TRBV18 and TRBJ1-4; D gene uncertain. The CDR3 length is 14 residues. Germline-derived CDR1 and CDR2 are KGHSH and LQKENI. V gave up 4 bases and J gave up 5 bases, with 11 bases separating them. CDR3 nucleotides: TGTGCCAGCTCACGAACACAAAACAATGAAAAACTGTTTTTT. As protein: CASSRTQNNEKLFF.

The count of this clone is one. CDR3 amino acids: CASSHPPGRGGNTGELFF. In nucleotides, the CDR3 is TGTGCCAGCAGCCACCCCCCGGGCAGGGGAGGGAACACCGGGGAGCTGTTTTTT. This chain links TRBV9 with TRBJ2-2; D may be TRBD1 or TRBD2 (6 bases each). In germline, CDR1 is SGDLS, CDR2 YYNGEE. The V and J ends lost 4 bases and 1 base respectively, with 20 bases between them. This CDR3 is built from 18 residues.

The chain links TRBV5-4 to TRBJ2-1; D is unclear. The V and J ends lost 3 bases and 1 base respectively, with 5 bases between them. The CDR3 totals 13 residues. CDR1 and CDR2 from the germline V gene are SGHNT and YYREEE (reference sequence). CDR3 bases: TGTGCCAGCAGCTCGCAATCCTACAATGAGCAGTTCTTC. Translated: CASSSQSYNEQFF.

The CDR3 DNA follows: TGCGCCAGCAGCTTGAGCCGGACACACCCAAGCACAGATACGCAGTATTTT. Translating gives CASSLSRTHPSTDTQYF. This chain connects TRBV5-1 to TRBJ2-3, with a possible D match to TRBD1 (5 bases). Trimming took 1 base from V and 0 from J, leaving 15 bases between them. In germline, CDR1 is SGHRS, CDR2 YFSETQ. The CDR3 is 17 amino acids. Combining the CDR3 with reference TRBV5-1 and TRBJ2-3 gives the whole variable domain KAGVTQTPRYLIKTRGQQVTLSCSPISGHRSVSWYQQTPGQGLQFLFEYFSETQRNKGNFPGRFSGRQFSNSRSEMNVSTLELGDSALYLCASSLSRTHPSTDTQYFGPGTRLTVL.

The V gene is TRBV6-4, the J gene TRBJ2-3; 7 nucleotides align to TRBD2. The V segment lost 5 bases and the J segment 4 bases; nucleotides outside the gene matches: 9. The CDR3 length is 15 residues. From germline, CDR1 is MRHNA and CDR2 SNTAGT. This CDR3 reads CASSPSGNEADTQYF. CDR3 nucleotides: TGTGCCAGCAGTCCAAGCGGGAACGAAGCAGATACGCAGTATTTT.

The genes are TRBV28 and TRBJ2-5; D uncertain. The J call is in doubt because the DNA end fits TRBJ2-7 better. This CDR3 contains 11 residues. Germline loops: CDR1 MDHEN, CDR2 SYDVKM. CDR3 in amino acids: CASIGPYEQYF. The CDR3 nucleotides read TGTGCCAGCATAGGACCCTACGAGCAGTACTTC.